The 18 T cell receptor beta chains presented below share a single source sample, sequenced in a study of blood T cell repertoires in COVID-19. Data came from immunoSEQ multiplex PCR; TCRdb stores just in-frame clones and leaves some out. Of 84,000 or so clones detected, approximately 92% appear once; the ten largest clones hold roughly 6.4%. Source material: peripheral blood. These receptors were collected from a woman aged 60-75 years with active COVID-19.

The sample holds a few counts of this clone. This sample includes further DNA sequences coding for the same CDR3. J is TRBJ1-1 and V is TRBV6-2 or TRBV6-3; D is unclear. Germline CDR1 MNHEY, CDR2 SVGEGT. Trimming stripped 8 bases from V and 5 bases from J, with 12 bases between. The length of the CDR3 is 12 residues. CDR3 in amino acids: CASGSTITEAFF. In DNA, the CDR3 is TGTGCCAGCGGTTCCACAATAACTGAAGCTTTCTTT.

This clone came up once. CDR3 DNA sequence: TGTGCCAGTAGTACCGGGGACAGGCCATCCGAGCAGTACTTC. As protein: CASSTGDRPSEQYF. The chain is built from TRBV19 and TRBJ2-7; 8 nucleotides align to TRBD1. J lost 6 bases, V lost 4 bases, and 8 bases had no gene match. CDR3 length: 14 residues. The V gene's germline CDR1 is LNHDA and CDR2 SQIVND (reference sequence).

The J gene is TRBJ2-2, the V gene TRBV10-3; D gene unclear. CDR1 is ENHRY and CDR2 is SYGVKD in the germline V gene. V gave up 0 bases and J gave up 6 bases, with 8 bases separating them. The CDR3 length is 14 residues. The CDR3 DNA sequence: TGTGCCATCAGTGAGTCGATGAGCCCCGGGGAGCTGTTTTTT. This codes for CAISESMSPGELFF.

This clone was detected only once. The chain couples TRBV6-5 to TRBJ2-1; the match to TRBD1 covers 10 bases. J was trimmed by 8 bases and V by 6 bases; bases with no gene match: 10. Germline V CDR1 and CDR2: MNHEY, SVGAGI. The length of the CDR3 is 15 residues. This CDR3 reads CASSPDRGLPDEQFF. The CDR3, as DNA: TGTGCCAGCAGCCCCGACAGGGGGCTGCCGGATGAGCAGTTCTTC.

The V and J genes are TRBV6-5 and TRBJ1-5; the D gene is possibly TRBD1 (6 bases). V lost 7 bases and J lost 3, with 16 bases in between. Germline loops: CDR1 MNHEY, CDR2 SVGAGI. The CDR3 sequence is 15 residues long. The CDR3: CASTFQGNDNQPQHF. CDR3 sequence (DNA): TGTGCCAGCACCTTCCAGGGGAACGACAATCAGCCCCAGCATTTT.

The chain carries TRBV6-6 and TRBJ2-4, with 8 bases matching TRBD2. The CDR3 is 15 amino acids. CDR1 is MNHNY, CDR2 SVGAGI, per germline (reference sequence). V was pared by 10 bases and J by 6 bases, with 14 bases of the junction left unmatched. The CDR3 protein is CATSPQAGAINIQYF. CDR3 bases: TGTGCCACCTCCCCCCAAGCGGGGGCAATAAACATTCAGTACTTC.

The CDR3 bases are TGTGCCAGCAGTTTAGAAACGGGAGAGACCCAGTACTTC. Its protein product is CASSLETGETQYF. The rearrangement uses TRBV12-3 or TRBV12-4 and TRBJ2-5; D not certain. The CDR3 covers 13 residues. V gave up 1 base and J gave up 4 bases, with 7 bases separating them.

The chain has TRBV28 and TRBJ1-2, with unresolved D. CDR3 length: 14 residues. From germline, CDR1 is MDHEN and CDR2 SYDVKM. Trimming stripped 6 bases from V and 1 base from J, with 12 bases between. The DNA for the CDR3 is TGTGCCAGCAGCACCACAATAATTAACTATGGCTACACCTTC. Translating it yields CASSTTIINYGYTF.

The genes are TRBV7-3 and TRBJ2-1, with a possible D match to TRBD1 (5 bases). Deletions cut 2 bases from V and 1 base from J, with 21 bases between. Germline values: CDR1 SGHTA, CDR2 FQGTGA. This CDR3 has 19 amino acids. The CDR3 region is CASSLFHPGQGGSYNEQFF. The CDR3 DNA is TGTGCCAGCAGCTTATTCCATCCAGGGCAGGGTGGGTCCTACAATGAGCAGTTCTTC.

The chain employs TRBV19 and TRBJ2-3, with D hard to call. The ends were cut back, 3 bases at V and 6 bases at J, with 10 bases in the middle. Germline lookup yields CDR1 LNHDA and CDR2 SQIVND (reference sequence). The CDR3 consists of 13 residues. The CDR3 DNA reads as TGTGCCAGTAGTATGAGCCGATTGGATACGCAGTATTTT. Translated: CASSMSRLDTQYF.

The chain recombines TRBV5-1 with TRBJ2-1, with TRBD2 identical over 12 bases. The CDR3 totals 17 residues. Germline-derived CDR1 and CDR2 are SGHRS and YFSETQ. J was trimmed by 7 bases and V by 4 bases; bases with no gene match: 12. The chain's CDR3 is CASSRALAGGPGNEQFF. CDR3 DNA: TGCGCCAGCAGCCGGGCGCTAGCGGGAGGGCCGGGGAATGAGCAGTTCTTC.

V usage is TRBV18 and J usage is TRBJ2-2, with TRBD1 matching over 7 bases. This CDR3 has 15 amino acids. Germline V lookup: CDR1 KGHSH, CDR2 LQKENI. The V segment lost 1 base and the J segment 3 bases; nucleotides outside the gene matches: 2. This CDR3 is CASSPRQGDTGELFF. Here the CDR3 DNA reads TGTGCCAGCTCACCACGTCAGGGGGACACCGGGGAGCTGTTTTTT.

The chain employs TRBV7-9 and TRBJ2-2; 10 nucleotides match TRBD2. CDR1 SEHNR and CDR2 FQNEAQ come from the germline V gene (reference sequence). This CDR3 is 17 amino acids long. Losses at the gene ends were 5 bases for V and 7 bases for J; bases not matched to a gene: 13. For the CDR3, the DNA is TGTGCCAGCAGCCTCCCCTTGAGCGGGAGGGGGGGCGGGGAGCTGTTTTTT. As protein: CASSLPLSGRGGGELFF.

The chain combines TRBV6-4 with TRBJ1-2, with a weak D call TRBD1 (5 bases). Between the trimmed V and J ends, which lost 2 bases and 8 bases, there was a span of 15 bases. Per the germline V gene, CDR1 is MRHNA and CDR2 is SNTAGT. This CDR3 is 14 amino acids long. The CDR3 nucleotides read TGTGCCAGCAGTGACGGGGCCTCGTCGAGAGGCTACACCTTC. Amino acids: CASSDGASSRGYTF.

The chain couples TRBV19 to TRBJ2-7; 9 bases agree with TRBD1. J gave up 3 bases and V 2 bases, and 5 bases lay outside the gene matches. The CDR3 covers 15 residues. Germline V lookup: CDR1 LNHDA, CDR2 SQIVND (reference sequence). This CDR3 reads CASSITGTGSYEQYF. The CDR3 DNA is TGTGCCAGTAGTATAACCGGGACAGGGAGCTACGAGCAGTACTTC. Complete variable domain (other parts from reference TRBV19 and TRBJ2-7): DGGITQSPKYLFRKEGQNVTLSCEQNLNHDAMYWYRQDPGQGLRLIYYSQIVNDFQKGDIAEGYSVSREKKESFPLTVTSAQKNPTAFYLCASSITGTGSYEQYFGPGTRLTVT.

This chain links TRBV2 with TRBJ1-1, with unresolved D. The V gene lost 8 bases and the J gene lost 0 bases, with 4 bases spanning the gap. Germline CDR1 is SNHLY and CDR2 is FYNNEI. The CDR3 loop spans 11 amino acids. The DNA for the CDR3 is TGTGCCAGCGAGCTGAACACTGAAGCTTTCTTT. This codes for CASELNTEAFF. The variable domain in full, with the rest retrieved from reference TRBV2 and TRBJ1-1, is EPEVTQTPSHQVTQMGQEVILRCVPISNHLYFYWYRQILGQKVEFLVSFYNNEISEKSEIFDDQFSVERPDGSNFTLKIRSTKLEDSAMYFCASELNTEAFFGQGTRLTVV.

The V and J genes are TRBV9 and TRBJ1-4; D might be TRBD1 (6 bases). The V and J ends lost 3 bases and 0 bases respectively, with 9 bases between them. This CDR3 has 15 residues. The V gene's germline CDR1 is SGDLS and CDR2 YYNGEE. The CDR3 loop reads CASSGGLSTNEKLFF. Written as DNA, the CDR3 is TGTGCCAGCAGCGGGGGGCTTTCAACTAATGAAAAACTGTTTTTT.

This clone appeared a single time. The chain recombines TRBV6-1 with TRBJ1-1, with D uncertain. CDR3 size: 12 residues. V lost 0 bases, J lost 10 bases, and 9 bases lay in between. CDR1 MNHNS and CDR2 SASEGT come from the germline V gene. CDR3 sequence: CASSEARAPAFF. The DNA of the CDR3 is TGTGCCAGCAGTGAAGCGCGCGCCCCAGCTTTCTTT.